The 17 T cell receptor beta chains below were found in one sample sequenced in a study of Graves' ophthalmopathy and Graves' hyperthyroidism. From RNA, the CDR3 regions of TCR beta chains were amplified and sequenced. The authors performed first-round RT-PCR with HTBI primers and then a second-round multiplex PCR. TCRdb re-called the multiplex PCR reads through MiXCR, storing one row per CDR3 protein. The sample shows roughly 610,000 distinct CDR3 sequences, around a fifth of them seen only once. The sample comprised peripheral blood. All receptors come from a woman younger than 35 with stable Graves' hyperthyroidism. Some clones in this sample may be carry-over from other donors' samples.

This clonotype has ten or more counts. CDR3: CASSLAGPTEAFF. Here the CDR3 DNA reads TGTGCCAGCAGTTTAGCGGGACCCACTGAAGCTTTCTTT. V gene TRBV27 combines with J gene TRBJ1-1, with D perhaps TRBD1 (5 bases). Per the germline V gene, CDR1 is MNHEY and CDR2 is SMNVEV (reference sequence). With 2 bases removed from V and 4 bases from J, the gap between germline ends came to 8 bases. There are 13 residues in the CDR3.

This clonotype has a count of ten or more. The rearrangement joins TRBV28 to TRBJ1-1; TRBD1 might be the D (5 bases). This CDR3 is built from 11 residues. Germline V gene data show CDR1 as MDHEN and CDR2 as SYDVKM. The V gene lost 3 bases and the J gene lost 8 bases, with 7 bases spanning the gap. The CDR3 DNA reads TGTGCCAGCAGTTTTAGACAGGAAGCTTTCTTT. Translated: CASSFRQEAFF.

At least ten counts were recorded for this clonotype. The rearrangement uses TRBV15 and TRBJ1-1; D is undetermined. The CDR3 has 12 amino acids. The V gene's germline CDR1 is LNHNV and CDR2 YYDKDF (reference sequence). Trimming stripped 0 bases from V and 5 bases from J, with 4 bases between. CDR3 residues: CATSRDRTEAFF. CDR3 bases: TGTGCCACCAGCAGAGATAGGACTGAAGCTTTCTTT.

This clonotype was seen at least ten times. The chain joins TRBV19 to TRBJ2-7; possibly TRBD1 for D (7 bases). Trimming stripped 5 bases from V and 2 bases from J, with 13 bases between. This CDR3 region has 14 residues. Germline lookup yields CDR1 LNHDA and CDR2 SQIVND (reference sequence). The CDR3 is CASSGSRGAYEQYF. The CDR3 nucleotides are TGTGCCAGTAGTGGCAGCAGGGGGGCCTACGAGCAGTACTTC. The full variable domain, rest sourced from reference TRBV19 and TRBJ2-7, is DGGITQSPKYLFRKEGQNVTLSCEQNLNHDAMYWYRQDPGQGLRLIYYSQIVNDFQKGDIAEGYSVSREKKESFPLTVTSAQKNPTAFYLCASSGSRGAYEQYFGPGTRLTVT.

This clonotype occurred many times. The CDR3 loop reads CATSDPPSRSGANVLTF. In DNA form, the CDR3 reads TGTGCCACCAGTGATCCCCCCAGTCGCTCTGGGGCCAACGTCCTGACTTTC. J is TRBJ2-6 and V is TRBV24-1; D call uncertain. The ends were cut back, 3 bases at V and 0 bases at J, with 11 bases in the middle. The germline CDR1 and CDR2 sequences are KGHDR and SFDVKD. The length of the CDR3 is 17 residues.

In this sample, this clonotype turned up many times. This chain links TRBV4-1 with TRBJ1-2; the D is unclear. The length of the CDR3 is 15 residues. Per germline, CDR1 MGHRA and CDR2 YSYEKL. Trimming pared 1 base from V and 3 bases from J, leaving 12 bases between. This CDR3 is CASSQVPTRHYGYTF. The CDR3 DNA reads TGCGCCAGCAGCCAAGTCCCAACGCGCCACTATGGCTACACCTTC.

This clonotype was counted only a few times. The CDR3 region is CASSSRDLAFF. In DNA form, the CDR3 reads TGTGCCAGCAGTTCCCGGGACCTAGCTTTCTTT. The chain carries TRBV28 and TRBJ1-1, with D maybe TRBD1 (5 bases). This CDR3 is 11 amino acids long. Germline V lookup: CDR1 MDHEN, CDR2 SYDVKM. With 4 bases removed from V and 10 bases from J, the gap between germline ends came to 10 bases.

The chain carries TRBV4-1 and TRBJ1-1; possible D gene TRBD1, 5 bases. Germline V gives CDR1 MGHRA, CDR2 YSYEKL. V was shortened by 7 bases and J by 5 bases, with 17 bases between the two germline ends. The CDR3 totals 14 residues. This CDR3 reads CASTSAYEGTEAFF. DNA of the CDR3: TGCGCCAGCACATCCGCCTATGAGGGGACTGAAGCTTTCTTT.

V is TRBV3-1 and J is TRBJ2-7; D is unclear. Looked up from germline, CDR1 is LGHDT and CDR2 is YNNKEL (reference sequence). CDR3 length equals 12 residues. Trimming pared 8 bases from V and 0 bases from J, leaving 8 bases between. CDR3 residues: CASAGYSYEQYF. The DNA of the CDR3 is TGTGCCAGCGCCGGTTACTCCTACGAGCAGTACTTC.

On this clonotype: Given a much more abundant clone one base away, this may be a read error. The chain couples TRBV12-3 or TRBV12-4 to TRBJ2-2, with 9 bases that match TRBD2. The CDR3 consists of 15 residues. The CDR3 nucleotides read TGTGCCAGCAGATTTAGCGGGAGTTTTACCGGGGAGCTGTGTTTT. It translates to CASRFSGSFTGELCF.

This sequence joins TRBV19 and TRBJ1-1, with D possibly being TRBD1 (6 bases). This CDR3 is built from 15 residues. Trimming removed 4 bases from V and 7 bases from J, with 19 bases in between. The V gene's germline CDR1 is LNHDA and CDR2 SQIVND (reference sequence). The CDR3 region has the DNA TGTGCCAGTAGTACGTCCCGTACCAGGGGAGATGAAGCTTTCTTT. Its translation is CASSTSRTRGDEAFF.

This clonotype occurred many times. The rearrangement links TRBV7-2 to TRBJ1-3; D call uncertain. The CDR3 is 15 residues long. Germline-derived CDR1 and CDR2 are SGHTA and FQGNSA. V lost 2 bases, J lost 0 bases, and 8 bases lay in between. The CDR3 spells CASSLFVLSGNTIYF. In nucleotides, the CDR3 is TGTGCCAGCAGCTTATTCGTACTCTCTGGAAACACCATATATTTT.

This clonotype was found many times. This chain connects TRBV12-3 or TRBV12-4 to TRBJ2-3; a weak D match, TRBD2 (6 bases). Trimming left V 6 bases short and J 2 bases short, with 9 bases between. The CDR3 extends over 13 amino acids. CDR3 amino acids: CASSSDYTDTQYF. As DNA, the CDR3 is TGTGCCAGCAGCTCGGACTACACAGATACGCAGTATTTT.

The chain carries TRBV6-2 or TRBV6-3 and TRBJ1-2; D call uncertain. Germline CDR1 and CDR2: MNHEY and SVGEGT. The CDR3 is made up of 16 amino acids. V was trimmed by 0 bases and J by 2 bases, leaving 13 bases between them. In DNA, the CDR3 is TGTGCCAGCAGTTACTCGCCGGACCTAGGGAACTATGGCTACACCTTC. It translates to CASSYSPDLGNYGYTF.

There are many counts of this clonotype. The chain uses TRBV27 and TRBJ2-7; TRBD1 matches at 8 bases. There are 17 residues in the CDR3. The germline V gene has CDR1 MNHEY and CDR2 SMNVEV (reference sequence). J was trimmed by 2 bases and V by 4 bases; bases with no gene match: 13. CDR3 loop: CASSSPERTGSPYEQYF. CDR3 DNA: TGTGCCAGCAGTTCCCCAGAACGGACAGGGTCTCCCTACGAGCAGTACTTC.

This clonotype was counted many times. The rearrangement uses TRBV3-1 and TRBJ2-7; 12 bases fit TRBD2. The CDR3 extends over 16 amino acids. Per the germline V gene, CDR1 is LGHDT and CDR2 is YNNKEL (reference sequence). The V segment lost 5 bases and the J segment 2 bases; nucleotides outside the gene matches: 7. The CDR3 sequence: CASSTRTSGTPYEQYF. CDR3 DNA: TGTGCCAGCAGCACTCGGACTAGCGGGACCCCCTACGAGCAGTACTTC.

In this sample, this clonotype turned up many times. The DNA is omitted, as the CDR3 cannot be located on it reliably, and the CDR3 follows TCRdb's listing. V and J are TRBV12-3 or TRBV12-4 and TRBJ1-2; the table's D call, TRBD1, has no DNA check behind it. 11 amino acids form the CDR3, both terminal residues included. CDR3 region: CASSFGAGYTF.